This entry concerns a single T cell receptor beta chain. The data were obtained in a study of beta chain features in type 1 diabetes. V was cut by 3 bases and J by 1 base, with 11 bases left in between. The CDR3 has 15 residues. Germline V CDR1 and CDR2: MDHEN, SYDVKM. Expressed TCRB transcripts were sequenced after all isolated RNA was converted to cDNA. TCRdb keeps only in-frame clones here, not all; method: immunoSEQ multiplex PCR. The sample has about 400,000 clones; around an eighth are singletons. The sequenced sample consisted of naive CD4+ T cells from blood. The receptor comes from a man aged 18 to 29 in good health. This sequence joins TRBV28 and TRBJ2-3, with a tentative D call TRBD1 (5 bases). CDR3 nucleotides: TGTGCCAGCAGTTTGTGGGGCAGGGGCACAGATACGCAGTATTTT. Translated: CASSLWGRGTDTQYF.